The clone carrying this T cell receptor (beta chain) was detected only a few times. The same CDR3 can be traced to other DNA sequences in this sample. This entry comes from a study of OX40 agonist ivuxolimab in advanced cancers. TCRdb's table, derived via immunoSEQ multiplex PCR, lists solely in-frame clones and lacks some. The top ten clones hold about a sixth of a sample with 20,000 to 25,000 clones, around 87% of them seen once. Collection of blood occurred at baseline, at cycle 4 day 1, and at cycle 7 day 1. Trimming left V 3 bases short and J 0 bases short, with 8 bases between. Germline CDR1 is GTSNPN and CDR2 is SVGIG (reference sequence). The CDR3 sequence is 13 residues long.

V and J are TRBV30 and TRBJ1-1; D remains unclear. The TCR originated in an adult with an advanced solid tumor such as melanoma, head and neck, liver or kidney cancer. The material sequenced was CD4+ or CD8+ T cells sorted from blood, taken in a trial of the OX40 agonist ivuxolimab. This CDR3 reads CAWRAGLNTEAFF. DNA for the CDR3: TGTGCCTGGAGGGCCGGGTTGAACACTGAAGCTTTCTTT. Combining the CDR3 with reference TRBV30 and TRBJ1-1 gives the whole variable domain SQTIHQWPATLVQPVGSPLSLECTVEGTSNPNLYWYRQAAGRGLQLLFYSVGIGQISSEVPQNLSASRPQDRQFILSSKKLLLSDSGFYLCAWRAGLNTEAFFGQGTRLTVV.